These 20 T cell receptor beta chains were all obtained from the same sample, sequenced in a study of blood T cell repertoires in COVID-19. Here immunoSEQ multiplex PCR was the method, and the copy in TCRdb shows in-frame clones only, minus some. The sample lists 300,000 to 400,000 clones, 85% to 90% occurring once. The sample consisted of peripheral blood. Every receptor here comes from a woman aged 70-85 years with COVID-19, enrolled during active disease.

This sequence joins TRBV25-1 and TRBJ1-2; TRBD1 matches 7 bases. The trim removed 6 bases at V and 8 bases at J, leaving 12 bases unmatched. The germline V gene has CDR1 MGHDK and CDR2 SYGVNS. The CDR3 runs 14 residues. CDR3 sequence: CASSDSGTVYGYTF. CDR3 in DNA: TGTGCCAGCAGCGACTCCGGGACAGTATACGGCTACACCTTC.

CDR3 in DNA: TGTGCCAGCAGCCCCATCTTAGCCGGGGAGCTGTTTTTT. It encodes CASSPILAGELFF. The V call is TRBV7-6, the J call TRBJ2-2; D remains unclear. V was shortened by 5 bases and J by 6 bases, with 10 bases between the two germline ends. From germline, CDR1 is SGHVS and CDR2 FNYEAQ. This CDR3 comprises 13 residues.

This clone was detected only a few times. Here the CDR3 DNA reads TGTGCCAGCAGTGCTCTGGGGGCAGGGGCTGAAGCTTTCTTT. This encodes CASSALGAGAEAFF. This sequence joins TRBV27 and TRBJ1-1, with a possible D match to TRBD1 (6 bases). V was cut by 5 bases and J by 6 bases, with 16 bases left in between. This CDR3 is built from 14 residues. Germline CDR1 MNHEY, CDR2 SMNVEV (reference sequence).

The chain employs TRBV5-1 and TRBJ2-5; 8 positions match TRBD1. CDR1 and CDR2 (germline): SGHRS, YFSETQ. Losses at the gene ends were 2 bases for V and 2 bases for J; bases not matched to a gene: 5. The CDR3 contains 15 residues. The CDR3 DNA sequence: TGCGCCAGCAGCTTAGGGACAGGAGTGCAAGAGACCCAGTACTTC. It yields the protein CASSLGTGVQETQYF.

The chain uses TRBV5-1 and TRBJ2-3; perhaps TRBD1 as D (5 bases). Per the germline V gene, CDR1 is SGHRS and CDR2 is YFSETQ. This CDR3 comprises 16 residues. The V gene lost 0 bases and the J gene lost 3 bases, with 14 bases spanning the gap. CDR3 amino acids: CASSLEGFGATDTQYF. CDR3 bases: TGCGCCAGCAGCTTGGAGGGGTTTGGCGCGACAGATACGCAGTATTTT.

This clone was observed a handful of times. The chain uses TRBV4-2 and TRBJ2-3; perhaps TRBD2 as D (5 bases). Germline V gene sequence: CDR1 LGHNA, CDR2 YNFKEQ. The V end lost 0 bases, the J end lost 2 bases, and 9 bases lay between the germline ends. There are 15 residues in the CDR3. The CDR3 DNA reads as TGTGCCAGCAGCCAAGAGAGGGCCCCCACAGATACGCAGTATTTT. Its protein is CASSQERAPTDTQYF.

This chain links TRBV19 with TRBJ2-7; a possible D gene is TRBD1 (6 bases). Looked up from germline, CDR1 is LNHDA and CDR2 is SQIVND (reference sequence). The CDR3 sequence is 15 residues long. With 0 bases removed from V and 2 bases from J, the gap between germline ends came to 11 bases. CDR3 amino acids: CASSIDGTLPYEQYF. The CDR3 DNA reads as TGTGCCAGTAGTATAGATGGGACATTGCCCTACGAGCAGTACTTC.

CDR3 coding DNA: TGTGCCAGTGGAGCGGGGGCCTACCAAGAGACCCAGTACTTC. Its protein product is CASGAGAYQETQYF. The rearrangement uses TRBV2 and TRBJ2-5, with 8 bases that match TRBD2. Germline V gives CDR1 SNHLY, CDR2 FYNNEI. Trimming took 9 bases from V and 0 from J; bases not matched to a gene: 6. The CDR3 sequence is 14 residues long.

This clone was seen once. The chain uses TRBV7-2 and TRBJ2-5; 7 bases are shared with TRBD1. The J segment lost 3 bases and the V segment lost 4 bases, leaving 2 bases of the junction unmatched. Germline V CDR1 and CDR2: SGHTA, FQGNSA. The CDR3 consists of 13 residues. The CDR3: CASSSGTEETQYF. In DNA form, the CDR3 reads TGTGCCAGCAGCTCCGGGACAGAAGAGACCCAGTACTTC.

The genes are TRBV30 and TRBJ2-3; the match to TRBD2 covers 8 bases. Germline CDR1 reads GTSNPN; CDR2 reads SVGIG (reference sequence). J was trimmed by 5 bases and V by 4 bases; bases with no gene match: 8. CDR3 size: 14 residues. CDR3 coding DNA: TGTGCCTGGACTCCGGGACTAGTTGTAGATACGCAGTATTTT. As protein: CAWTPGLVVDTQYF.

V is TRBV30 and J is TRBJ1-2, with no clear D. The germline V gene encodes CDR1 GTSNPN and CDR2 SVGIG (reference sequence). The CDR3 runs to 10 residues. The V end lost 2 bases, the J end lost 7 bases, and 5 bases lay between the germline ends. This CDR3 reads CAWSPPGYTF. The CDR3 DNA reads as TGTGCCTGGAGTCCTCCTGGCTACACCTTC. Full variable domain (missing parts from reference TRBV30 and TRBJ1-2): SQTIHQWPATLVQPVGSPLSLECTVEGTSNPNLYWYRQAAGRGLQLLFYSVGIGQISSEVPQNLSASRPQDRQFILSSKKLLLSDSGFYLCAWSPPGYTFGSGTRLTVV.

This clone was found once. This sequence joins TRBV18 and TRBJ2-3, with TRBD1 identical over 7 bases. This CDR3 comprises 14 residues. From germline, CDR1 is KGHSH and CDR2 LQKENI. J lost 0 bases, V lost 6 bases, and 3 bases had no gene match. CDR3 nucleotide sequence: TGTGCCAGCTCGACAGGGTCTAGCACAGATACGCAGTATTTT. Amino acid sequence: CASSTGSSTDTQYF.

The rearrangement uses TRBV19 and TRBJ2-1; 9 positions match TRBD1. Germline V gene lookup returns CDR1 LNHDA and CDR2 SQIVND (reference sequence). This CDR3 region has 14 residues. Losses at the gene ends were 3 bases for V and 4 bases for J; bases not matched to a gene: 1. CDR3 nucleotide sequence: TGTGCCAGTAGTATCGGGACAGGGTACAATGAGCAGTTCTTC. It is translated as CASSIGTGYNEQFF. The whole variable domain, filled in from reference TRBV19 and TRBJ2-1, reads DGGITQSPKYLFRKEGQNVTLSCEQNLNHDAMYWYRQDPGQGLRLIYYSQIVNDFQKGDIAEGYSVSREKKESFPLTVTSAQKNPTAFYLCASSIGTGYNEQFFGPGTRLTVL.

V is TRBV9 and J is TRBJ1-5; D is uncertain. Deletions cut 6 bases from V and 2 bases from J, with 6 bases between. From germline, CDR1 is SGDLS and CDR2 YYNGEE. This CDR3 comprises 12 residues. The CDR3 here is CASMRGNQPQHF. In DNA form, the CDR3 reads TGTGCCAGCATGAGAGGCAATCAGCCCCAGCATTTT. The full variable domain, with the rest looked up from reference TRBV9 and TRBJ1-5, is DSGVTQTPKHLITATGQRVTLRCSPRSGDLSVYWYQQSLDQGLQFLIQYYNGEERAKGNILERFSAQQFPDLHSELNLSSLELGDSALYFCASMRGNQPQHFGDGTRLSIL.

This chain connects TRBV10-2 to TRBJ2-7; 11 bases line up with TRBD1. Germline values: CDR1 WSHSY, CDR2 SAAADI. The CDR3 length is 18 residues. Trimming removed 0 bases from V and 4 bases from J; junction bases left unmatched: 11. The CDR3 DNA sequence: TGCGCCAGCAGTGAGTCCCGTCCCACCGGGACAGGGGGGTACGAGCAGTACTTC. Protein sequence: CASSESRPTGTGGYEQYF.

The chain carries TRBV6-1 and TRBJ2-1; 9 nucleotides match TRBD1. The CDR3 contains 16 residues. CDR1 is MNHNS and CDR2 is SASEGT in the germline V gene. The ends lost 1 base at V and 10 bases at J; junction bases unmatched: 11. The CDR3, as DNA: TGTGCCAGCAGTGAAGGAGGGACAGGGATGCCCAAGGAGCAGTTCTTC. Translated, it gives CASSEGGTGMPKEQFF.

This clone was counted between two and nine times. The chain is built from TRBV6-1 and TRBJ2-7; TRBD1 matches 8 bases. The CDR3 consists of 15 residues. Germline lookup yields CDR1 MNHNS and CDR2 SASEGT. The trim removed 0 bases at V and 4 bases at J, leaving 5 bases unmatched. DNA for the CDR3: TGTGCCAGCAGTGAAGCGCTGGACAGGGAATACGAGCAGTACTTC. Its protein product is CASSEALDREYEQYF.

V gene TRBV4-3 combines with J gene TRBJ1-1; 9 bases agree with TRBD1. Germline CDR1 is LGHNA and CDR2 is YSLEER. The CDR3 covers 16 residues. V shed 0 bases, J shed 2 bases, and the junction held 4 bases outside the gene matches. CDR3 nucleotides: TGCGCCAGCAGCCAAGATTGGGGACAGGGTAACACTGAAGCTTTCTTT. Translating it yields CASSQDWGQGNTEAFF.

The chain links TRBV5-1 to TRBJ1-4; 8 bases agree with TRBD1. The J segment lost 1 base and the V segment lost 4 bases, leaving 6 bases of the junction unmatched. This CDR3 region has 16 residues. The germline gives CDR1 SGHRS, CDR2 YFSETQ. DNA for the CDR3: TGCGCCAGCAGCCTCACCGGACAGGGAACTAATGAAAAACTGTTTTTT. Protein: CASSLTGQGTNEKLFF.

The CDR3 nucleotides read TGTGCCAGCAGTCGACGACTAGCGGGGCCTTCTGAGTCCTACGAGCAGTACTTC. Encoded protein: CASSRRLAGPSESYEQYF. The rearrangement links TRBV7-6 to TRBJ2-7; 11 bases map to TRBD2. V dropped 6 bases and J dropped 1; count of bases not matched to a gene: 14. From germline, CDR1 is SGHVS and CDR2 FNYEAQ. This CDR3 spans 18 amino acids.